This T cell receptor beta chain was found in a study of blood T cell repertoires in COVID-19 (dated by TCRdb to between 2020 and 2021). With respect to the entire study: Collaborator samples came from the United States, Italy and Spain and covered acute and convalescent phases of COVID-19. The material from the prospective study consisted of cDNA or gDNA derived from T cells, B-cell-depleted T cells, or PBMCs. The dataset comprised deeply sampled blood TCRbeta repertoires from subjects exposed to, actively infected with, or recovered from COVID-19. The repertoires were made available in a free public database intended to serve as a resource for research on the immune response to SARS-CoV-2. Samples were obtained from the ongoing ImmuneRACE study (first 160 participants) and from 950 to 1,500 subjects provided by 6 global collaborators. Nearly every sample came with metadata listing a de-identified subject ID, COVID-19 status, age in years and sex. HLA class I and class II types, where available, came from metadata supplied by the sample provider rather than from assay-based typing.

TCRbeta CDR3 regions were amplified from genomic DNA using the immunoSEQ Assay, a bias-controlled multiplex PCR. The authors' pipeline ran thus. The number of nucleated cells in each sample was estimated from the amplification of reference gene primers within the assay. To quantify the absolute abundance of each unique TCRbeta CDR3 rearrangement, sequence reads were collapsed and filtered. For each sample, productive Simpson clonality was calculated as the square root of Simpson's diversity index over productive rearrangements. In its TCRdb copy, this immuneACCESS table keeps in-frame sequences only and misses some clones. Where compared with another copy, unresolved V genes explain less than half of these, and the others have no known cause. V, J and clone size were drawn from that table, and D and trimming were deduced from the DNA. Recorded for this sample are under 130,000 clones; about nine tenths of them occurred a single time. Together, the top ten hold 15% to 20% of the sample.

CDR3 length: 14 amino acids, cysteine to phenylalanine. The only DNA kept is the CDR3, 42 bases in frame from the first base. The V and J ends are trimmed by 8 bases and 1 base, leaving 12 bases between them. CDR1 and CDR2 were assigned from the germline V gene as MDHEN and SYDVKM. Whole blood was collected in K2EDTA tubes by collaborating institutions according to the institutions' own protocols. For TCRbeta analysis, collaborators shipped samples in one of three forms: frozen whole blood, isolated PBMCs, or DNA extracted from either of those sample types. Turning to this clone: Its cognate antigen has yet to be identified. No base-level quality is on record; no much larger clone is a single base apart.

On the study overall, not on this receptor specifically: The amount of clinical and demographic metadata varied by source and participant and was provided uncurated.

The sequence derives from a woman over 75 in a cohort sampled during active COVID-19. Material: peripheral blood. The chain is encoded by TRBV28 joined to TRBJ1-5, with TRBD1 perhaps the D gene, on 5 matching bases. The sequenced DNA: TGTGCCAGCTCACGGGGGTTAAGCAATCAGCCCCAGCATTTT. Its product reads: CASSRGLSNQPQHF.